This entry describes one T cell receptor beta chain. Germline V gene lookup returns CDR1 SGHTA and CDR2 FQGNSA. The CDR3 is made up of 16 amino acids. V was trimmed by 1 base and J by 8 bases, leaving 20 bases between them. This record comes from a study of cytomegalovirus exposure and HLA in healthy donors. Sequenced by immunoSEQ multiplex PCR; TCRdb stores in-frame clones only, minus some. Among 200,000 to 300,000 clones listed, about 90% were seen once. J is TRBJ1-2 and V is TRBV7-2; unclear D gene. The clonotype comes from a man between 18 and 35 years old in good health and CMV-seropositive. The sample was PBMCs. As DNA, the CDR3 is TGTGCCAGCAGCTTAGTTCGCCGCGGGAAGAGGAGAGGCTACACCTTC. It yields the protein CASSLVRRGKRRGYTF.